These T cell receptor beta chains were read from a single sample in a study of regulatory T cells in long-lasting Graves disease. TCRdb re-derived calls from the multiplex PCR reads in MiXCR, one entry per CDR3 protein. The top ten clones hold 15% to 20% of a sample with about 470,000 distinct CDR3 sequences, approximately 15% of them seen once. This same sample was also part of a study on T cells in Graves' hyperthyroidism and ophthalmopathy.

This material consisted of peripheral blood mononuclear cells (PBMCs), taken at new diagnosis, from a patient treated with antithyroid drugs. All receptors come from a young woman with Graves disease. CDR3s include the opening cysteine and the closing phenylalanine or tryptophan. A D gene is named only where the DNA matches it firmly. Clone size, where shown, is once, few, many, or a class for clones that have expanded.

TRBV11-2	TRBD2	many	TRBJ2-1	TGTGCCAGCAGCTTTTGGGCGGGGGGAAGCTCCTACAATGAGCAGTTCTTC	CASSFWAGGSSYNEQFF
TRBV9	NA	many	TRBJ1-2	TGTGCCAGCAGCTTCAGGGAGGGCTATGGCTACACCTTC	CASSFREGYGYTF
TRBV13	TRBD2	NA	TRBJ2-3	TGTGCCAGCAGCGCTAGCGGGAGTCGCGATACGCAGTATTTT	CASSASGSRDTQYF
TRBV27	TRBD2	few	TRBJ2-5	TGTGCCAGCAGAAACCCCGCTAGCGGCTCCCAGACCCAGTACTTC	CASRNPASGSQTQYF
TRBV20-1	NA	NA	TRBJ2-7	TGCAGCGTTAGTCGTACACGGAGCTCCTACGAGCAGTACTTC	CSVSRTRSSYEQYF
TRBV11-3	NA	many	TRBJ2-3	TGTGCCAGCAGCTCCCGCGAGGCGCCCACAGATACGCAGTATTTT	CASSSREAPTDTQYF
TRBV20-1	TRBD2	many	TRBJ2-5	TGCAGTGCTAGCCCCCTAGCGGCCCAAGAGACCCAGTACTTC	CSASPLAAQETQYF
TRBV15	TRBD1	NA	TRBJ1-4	TGTGCCACCAGCACCGGACAGGTCTTGGAAAAACTGTTTTTT	CATSTGQVLEKLFF
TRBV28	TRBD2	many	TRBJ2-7	TGTGCCAGCAGTCCTCCGTCGACTAGCGGCTACGAGCAGTACTTC	CASSPPSTSGYEQYF
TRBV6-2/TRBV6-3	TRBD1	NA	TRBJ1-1	TGTGCCAGCAGTTACTCGACAGGGCCGAACACTGAAGCTTTCTTT	CASSYSTGPNTEAFF
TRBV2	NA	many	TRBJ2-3	TGTGCCAGCAGTGGACATGGGACTGGGGGAGGAGATACGCAGTATTTT	CASSGHGTGGGDTQYF
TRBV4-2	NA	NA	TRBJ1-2	TGTGCCAGCAGCCAAGATGGGGGGGGATATGGCTACACCTTC	CASSQDGGGYGYTF
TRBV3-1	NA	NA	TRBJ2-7	TGTGCCAGCAGCCAAGGATTTTACGAGCAGTACTTC	CASSQGFYEQYF
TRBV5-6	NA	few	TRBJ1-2	TGTGCCAGCAGCTTGGTGGGTAGGGGACACCTCTATGGCTACACCTTC	CASSLVGRGHLYGYTF
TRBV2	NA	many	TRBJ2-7	TGTGCCAGCAGTGAACGGACGAAGAGCTCCTACGAGCAGTACTTC	CASSERTKSSYEQYF
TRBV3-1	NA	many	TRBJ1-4	TGTGCCAGCAGCCTTTCGACGGTCGCAACTAATGAAAAACTGTTTTTT	CASSLSTVATNEKLFF
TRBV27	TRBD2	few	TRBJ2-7	TGTGCCAGCAGTTTATCGCGGGGGGATTACGAGCAGTACTTC	CASSLSRGDYEQYF
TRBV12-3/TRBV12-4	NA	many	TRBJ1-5	TGTGCCAGCAAGGGACCTGGCAATCAGCCCCAGCATTTT	CASKGPGNQPQHF
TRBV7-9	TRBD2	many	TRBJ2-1	TGTGCCAGCAGCCTACTAGCGGGGGGAGGGGATGAGCAGTTCTTC	CASSLLAGGGDEQFF
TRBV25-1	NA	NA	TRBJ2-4	TGTGCCAGCAGTGGTCTGGCGGGACTGATAGCCAAAAACATTCAGTACTTC	CASSGLAGLIAKNIQYF
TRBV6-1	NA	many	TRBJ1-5	TGTGCCAGCAGTGAACTGGGCAATCAGCCCCAGCATTTT	CASSELGNQPQHF
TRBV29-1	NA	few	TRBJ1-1	TGCAGCGTTCAGAACTGGGGGAATGCTTTCTTT	CSVQNWGNAFF
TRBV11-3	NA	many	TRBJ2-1	TGTGCCAGCAGCCCATCGGTGAGAGGTGAGCAGTTCTTC	CASSPSVRGEQFF
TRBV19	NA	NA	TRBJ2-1	TGTGCCAGTAGTACAAACAGGGAGCTTGAGCAGTTCTTC	CASSTNRELEQFF
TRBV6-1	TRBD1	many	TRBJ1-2	TGTGCCAGCAGCGGAGACAGGGGGCTTAATGGCTACACCTTC	CASSGDRGLNGYTF
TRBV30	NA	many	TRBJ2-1	TGTGCCTGGAGTGAGGCTAGCGCGAACCAGTTCTTC	CAWSEASANQFF
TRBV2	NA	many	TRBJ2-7	TGTGCCAGCAGTGGGGCGGCTTTCTACGAGCAGTACTTC	CASSGAAFYEQYF
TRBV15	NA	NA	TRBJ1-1	TGTGCCACCTGGTCTACCCCTGAAGCTTTCTTT	CATWSTPEAFF
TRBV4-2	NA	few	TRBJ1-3	TGTGCCAGCAGCCAAGCGGGACACCAAATCTCTGGAAACACCATATATTTT	CASSQAGHQISGNTIYF
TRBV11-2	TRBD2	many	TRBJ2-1	TGTGCCAGCAGCACCGGGAGGGGTGGCCACAATGAGCAGTTCTTC	CASSTGRGGHNEQFF
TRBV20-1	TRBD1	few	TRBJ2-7	TGCAGTGCTAGAGTCCGGAGAAGGGACAGCTCCTACGAGCAGTACTTC	CSARVRRRDSSYEQYF
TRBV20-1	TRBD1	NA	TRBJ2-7	TGCAGTGCGAGGACAGGCGTGGGGTACGAGCAGTACTTC	CSARTGVGYEQYF
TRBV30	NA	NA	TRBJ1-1	TGTGCCTGGAGTGAACAACAAGGTGAAGCTTTCTTT	CAWSEQQGEAFF
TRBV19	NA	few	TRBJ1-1	TGTGCCAGCCGATCGACGGGATTGATGAACACTGAAGCTTTCTTT	CASRSTGLMNTEAFF
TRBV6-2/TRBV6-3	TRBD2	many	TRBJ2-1	TGTGCCAGCAGTCGGGGGGTAGGCGGGAGTTACGACAATGAGCAGTTCTTC	CASSRGVGGSYDNEQFF
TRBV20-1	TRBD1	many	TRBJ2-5	TGCAGTGCATTTCAGACAGGGGGCGATTTCCAAGAGACCCAGTACTTC	CSAFQTGGDFQETQYF
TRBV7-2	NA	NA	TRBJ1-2	TGTGCCAGCAGCGCCGACCGTAACTATGGCTACACCTTC	CASSADRNYGYTF